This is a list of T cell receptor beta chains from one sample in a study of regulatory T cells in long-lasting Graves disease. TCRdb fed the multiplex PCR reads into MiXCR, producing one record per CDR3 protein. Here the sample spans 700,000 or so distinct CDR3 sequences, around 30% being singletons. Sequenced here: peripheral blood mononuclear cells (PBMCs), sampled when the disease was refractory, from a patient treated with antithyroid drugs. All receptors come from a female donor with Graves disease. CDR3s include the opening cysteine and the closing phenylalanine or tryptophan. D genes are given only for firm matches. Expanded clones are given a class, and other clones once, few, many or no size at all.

cdr3_aa: CSVEEGNRAPYEQYF
cdr3_nt: TGCAGCGTTGAAGAAGGAAACAGGGCCCCCTACGAGCAGTACTTC
v_call: TRBV29-1
clone_size: many
d_call: NA
cdr3_length: 15
j_call: TRBJ2-7

cdr3_aa: CASTSSGANTGELFF
cdr3_nt: TGTGCCAGCACCTCTAGCGGGGCAAACACCGGGGAGCTGTTTTTT
v_call: TRBV2
clone_size: NA
d_call: TRBD2
cdr3_length: 15
j_call: TRBJ2-2

cdr3_aa: CASSQAGPKYF
cdr3_nt: TGCGCCAGCAGCCAAGCAGGGCCTAAGTACTTC
v_call: TRBV4-1
clone_size: few
d_call: NA
cdr3_length: 11
j_call: TRBJ2-5

cdr3_aa: CASSLLGDGLRPFF
cdr3_nt: TGTGCCAGCAGCTTACTAGGGGACGGGTTACGACCGTTCTTC
v_call: TRBV11-2
clone_size: NA
d_call: NA
cdr3_length: 14
j_call: TRBJ2-1

cdr3_aa: CASRTGFAEAFF
cdr3_nt: TGTGCCAGCAGGACAGGGTTCGCTGAAGCTTTCTTT
v_call: TRBV2
clone_size: NA
d_call: TRBD1
cdr3_length: 12
j_call: TRBJ1-1

cdr3_aa: CSAQSETGTGGTEAFF
cdr3_nt: TGCAGTGCCCAGTCAGAGACCGGGACAGGGGGCACTGAAGCTTTCTTT
v_call: TRBV20-1
clone_size: once
d_call: TRBD1
cdr3_length: 16
j_call: TRBJ1-1

cdr3_aa: CATSGGGLGSETQYF
cdr3_nt: TGTGCCACCAGTGGTGGGGGGCTCGGGAGCGAGACCCAGTACTTC
v_call: TRBV24-1
clone_size: many
d_call: NA
cdr3_length: 15
j_call: TRBJ2-5

cdr3_aa: CASSLGPNQPQHF
cdr3_nt: TGTGCCAGCAGTCTGGGTCCCAATCAGCCCCAGCATTTT
v_call: TRBV7-9
clone_size: many
d_call: NA
cdr3_length: 13
j_call: TRBJ1-5

cdr3_aa: CASSLPRGANPGNTIYF
cdr3_nt: TGTGCCAGCAGCTTGCCTCGCGGGGCCAACCCTGGAAACACCATATATTTT
v_call: TRBV7-3
clone_size: few
d_call: NA
cdr3_length: 17
j_call: TRBJ1-3

cdr3_aa: CATHRGSDQPQHF
cdr3_nt: TGTGCCACCCACAGGGGTTCCGATCAGCCCCAGCATTTT
v_call: TRBV6-1
clone_size: NA
d_call: TRBD1
cdr3_length: 13
j_call: TRBJ1-5

cdr3_aa: CSARGGREDQPQHF
cdr3_nt: TGCAGTGCTAGGGGAGGGAGGGAGGATCAGCCCCAGCATTTT
v_call: TRBV20-1
clone_size: NA
d_call: NA
cdr3_length: 14
j_call: TRBJ1-5

cdr3_aa: CASSSKTGSDTEAFF
cdr3_nt: TGTGCCAGCAGCTCTAAGACAGGTAGCGACACTGAAGCTTTCTTT
v_call: TRBV7-9
clone_size: NA
d_call: NA
cdr3_length: 15
j_call: TRBJ1-1

cdr3_aa: CASNQGTGELFF
cdr3_nt: TGTGCCAGCAATCAAGGCACCGGGGAGCTGTTTTTT
v_call: TRBV7-3
clone_size: few
d_call: NA
cdr3_length: 12
j_call: TRBJ2-2

cdr3_aa: CASSLASVLHQETQYF
cdr3_nt: TGTGCCAGCAGCTTAGCCTCGGTCCTCCATCAAGAGACCCAGTACTTC
v_call: TRBV28
clone_size: many
d_call: NA
cdr3_length: 16
j_call: TRBJ2-5

cdr3_aa: CAGREGLAGTYEQYF
cdr3_nt: TGTGCGGGTCGTGAGGGGCTAGCGGGGACCTACGAGCAGTACTTC
v_call: TRBV6-1
clone_size: NA
d_call: TRBD2
cdr3_length: 15
j_call: TRBJ2-7

cdr3_aa: CASRLQGAGQPQHF
cdr3_nt: TGTGCCAGCAGATTACAGGGGGCAGGTCAGCCCCAGCATTTT
v_call: TRBV27
clone_size: NA
d_call: TRBD1
cdr3_length: 14
j_call: TRBJ1-5

cdr3_aa: CASSQRQGNYGYTF
cdr3_nt: TGTGCCAGCAGCCAACGACAGGGGAACTATGGCTACACCTTC
v_call: TRBV3-1
clone_size: NA
d_call: TRBD1
cdr3_length: 14
j_call: TRBJ1-2

cdr3_aa: CASRGGSLGNTIYF
cdr3_nt: TGTGCCAGCAGAGGGGGCAGCCTTGGAAACACCATATATTTT
v_call: TRBV12-3/TRBV12-4
clone_size: NA
d_call: TRBD1
cdr3_length: 14
j_call: TRBJ1-3

cdr3_aa: CASSLVGTGTEKLFF
cdr3_nt: TGCGCCAGCAGCTTGGTGGGAACGGGAACCGAAAAACTGTTTTTT
v_call: TRBV5-1
clone_size: NA
d_call: NA
cdr3_length: 15
j_call: TRBJ1-4

cdr3_aa: CASSLALGRQGAAFF
cdr3_nt: TGTGCCAGCAGCTTGGCCCTTGGTCGACAGGGCGCAGCTTTCTTT
v_call: TRBV5-6
clone_size: NA
d_call: TRBD1
cdr3_length: 15
j_call: TRBJ1-1

cdr3_aa: CASREQRDYGYTF
cdr3_nt: TGTGCCAGCAGGGAACAGCGAGACTATGGCTACACCTTC
v_call: TRBV5-4
clone_size: few
d_call: NA
cdr3_length: 13
j_call: TRBJ1-2

cdr3_aa: CASSPQGLAGGNTGELFF
cdr3_nt: TGCGCCAGCAGCCCGCAGGGACTAGCGGGAGGAAACACCGGGGAGCTGTTTTTT
v_call: TRBV5-1
clone_size: NA
d_call: TRBD2
cdr3_length: 18
j_call: TRBJ2-2

cdr3_aa: CSVPSGGPSNQPQHF
cdr3_nt: TGCAGTGTCCCTTCAGGGGGCCCAAGCAATCAGCCCCAGCATTTT
v_call: TRBV20-1
clone_size: few
d_call: TRBD1
cdr3_length: 15
j_call: TRBJ1-5

cdr3_aa: CASSPGDRGEKLFF
cdr3_nt: TGTGCCAGCAGCCCCGGCGACAGGGGGGAAAAACTGTTTTTT
v_call: TRBV12-3/TRBV12-4
clone_size: many
d_call: TRBD1
cdr3_length: 14
j_call: TRBJ1-4

cdr3_aa: CASSLMEGTEAFF
cdr3_nt: TGTGCCAGCAGCTTGATGGAAGGCACTGAAGCTTTCTTT
v_call: TRBV12-3/TRBV12-4
clone_size: many
d_call: NA
cdr3_length: 13
j_call: TRBJ1-1

cdr3_aa: CASSPRHFSGNTIYF
cdr3_nt: TGTGCCAGCAGTCCGAGACACTTCTCTGGAAACACCATATATTTT
v_call: TRBV27
clone_size: NA
d_call: NA
cdr3_length: 15
j_call: TRBJ1-3

cdr3_aa: CASSRPGDGQPQHF
cdr3_nt: TGTGCCAGCAGCCGGCCAGGGGATGGTCAGCCCCAGCATTTT
v_call: TRBV6-2/TRBV6-3
clone_size: NA
d_call: NA
cdr3_length: 14
j_call: TRBJ1-5

cdr3_aa: CASSLIAGTQYF
cdr3_nt: TGTGCCAGCAGCTTAATCGCTGGGACCCAGTACTTC
v_call: TRBV7-2
clone_size: many
d_call: NA
cdr3_length: 12
j_call: TRBJ2-5

cdr3_aa: CSGIAGGSDEQFF
cdr3_nt: TGCAGCGGTATAGCGGGAGGGAGCGATGAGCAGTTCTTC
v_call: TRBV29-1
clone_size: NA
d_call: TRBD2
cdr3_length: 13
j_call: TRBJ2-1

cdr3_aa: CASSNRVRYEQYF
cdr3_nt: TGTGCCAGCTCCAACAGGGTGAGGTACGAGCAGTACTTC
v_call: TRBV27
clone_size: many
d_call: NA
cdr3_length: 13
j_call: TRBJ2-7

cdr3_aa: CASSISLAETQYF
cdr3_nt: TGTGCCAGTAGTATTTCACTAGCGGAGACCCAGTACTTC
v_call: TRBV19
clone_size: NA
d_call: TRBD2
cdr3_length: 13
j_call: TRBJ2-5

cdr3_aa: CASSIVRVKNQPQHF
cdr3_nt: TGTGCCAGTAGTATAGTACGGGTGAAGAATCAGCCCCAGCATTTT
v_call: TRBV19
clone_size: few
d_call: NA
cdr3_length: 15
j_call: TRBJ1-5

cdr3_aa: CASSYGKGTEAFF
cdr3_nt: TGTGCCAGCAGTTACGGGAAGGGCACTGAAGCTTTCTTT
v_call: TRBV6-2/TRBV6-3
clone_size: few
d_call: NA
cdr3_length: 13
j_call: TRBJ1-1

cdr3_aa: CASSGTSNYGYTF
cdr3_nt: TGTGCCAGCTCCGGGACTTCTAACTATGGCTACACCTTC
v_call: TRBV18
clone_size: once
d_call: NA
cdr3_length: 13
j_call: TRBJ1-2

cdr3_aa: CASSEFRTGVYGYTF
cdr3_nt: TGTGCCAGCAGTGAATTTCGAACTGGGGTGTATGGCTACACCTTC
v_call: TRBV2
clone_size: many
d_call: NA
cdr3_length: 15
j_call: TRBJ1-2

cdr3_aa: CASSLRPVYNSPLHF
cdr3_nt: TGTGCCAGCAGTTTGAGGCCTGTCTATAATTCACCCCTCCACTTT
v_call: TRBV12-3/TRBV12-4
clone_size: many
d_call: NA
cdr3_length: 15
j_call: TRBJ1-6

cdr3_aa: CATRIWTGRSFGYTF
cdr3_nt: TGTGCCACCCGAATTTGGACAGGGCGTTCTTTTGGCTACACCTTC
v_call: TRBV2
clone_size: many
d_call: TRBD1
cdr3_length: 15
j_call: TRBJ1-2

cdr3_aa: CASRGLGAYEQYF
cdr3_nt: TGTGCCAGCAGGGGACTGGGAGCCTACGAGCAGTACTTC
v_call: TRBV6-1
clone_size: NA
d_call: NA
cdr3_length: 13
j_call: TRBJ2-7

cdr3_aa: CASSLRNRGHYGYTF
cdr3_nt: TGTGCCAGCAGTTTAAGGAACAGGGGCCACTATGGCTACACCTTC
v_call: TRBV12-3/TRBV12-4
clone_size: many
d_call: TRBD1
cdr3_length: 15
j_call: TRBJ1-2

cdr3_aa: CAWSTGGASNQPQHF
cdr3_nt: TGTGCCTGGAGCACAGGGGGCGCTAGCAATCAGCCCCAGCATTTT
v_call: TRBV30
clone_size: NA
d_call: TRBD1
cdr3_length: 15
j_call: TRBJ1-5

cdr3_aa: CASSSATTGLGYGYTF
cdr3_nt: TGTGCCAGCAGCTCAGCAACGACAGGGCTAGGGTATGGCTACACCTTC
v_call: TRBV9
clone_size: few
d_call: TRBD1
cdr3_length: 16
j_call: TRBJ1-2

cdr3_aa: CASKAGKEPLHF
cdr3_nt: TGTGCCAGCAAAGCGGGGAAAGAGCCCCTCCACTTT
v_call: TRBV28
clone_size: once
d_call: NA
cdr3_length: 12
j_call: TRBJ1-6

cdr3_aa: CASGRGTASSGANVLTF
cdr3_nt: TGTGCCAGCGGCCGGGGGACAGCAAGCTCTGGGGCCAACGTCCTGACTTTC
v_call: TRBV6-1
clone_size: few
d_call: NA
cdr3_length: 17
j_call: TRBJ2-6

cdr3_aa: CASSYTGVKNTEAFF
cdr3_nt: TGTGCCAGCAGCTACACAGGGGTGAAGAACACTGAAGCTTTCTTT
v_call: TRBV6-5
clone_size: NA
d_call: TRBD1
cdr3_length: 15
j_call: TRBJ1-1

cdr3_aa: CASSLFWGGNTEAFF
cdr3_nt: TGTGCCAGCAGTTTATTCTGGGGGGGGAACACTGAAGCTTTCTTT
v_call: TRBV12-3/TRBV12-4
clone_size: NA
d_call: NA
cdr3_length: 15
j_call: TRBJ1-1

cdr3_aa: CASSVGRPTEAFF
cdr3_nt: TGTGCCAGCAGTGTGGGGAGACCGACTGAAGCTTTCTTT
v_call: TRBV12-3/TRBV12-4
clone_size: many
d_call: NA
cdr3_length: 13
j_call: TRBJ1-1

cdr3_aa: CASSLDTGTLAFF
cdr3_nt: TGTGCCAGCAGCTTAGACACCGGGACCTTGGCTTTCTTT
v_call: TRBV11-3
clone_size: NA
d_call: NA
cdr3_length: 13
j_call: TRBJ1-1

cdr3_aa: CASSRHGRGFQETQYF
cdr3_nt: TGTGCCAGCAGCAGGCATGGGCGGGGGTTCCAAGAGACCCAGTACTTC
v_call: TRBV7-7
clone_size: NA
d_call: TRBD2
cdr3_length: 16
j_call: TRBJ2-5